The TCR beta chain described here comes from a study of blood T cell repertoires in COVID-19. Looking at the study overall: The study drew acute and convalescent COVID-19 samples from the United States, Italy and Spain. The cDNA or gDNA used as material had been derived from T cells, B-cell-depleted T cells, or PBMCs.

V dropped 8 bases and J dropped 4; count of bases not matched to a gene: 13. This CDR3 is 15 amino acids long. Germline-derived CDR1 and CDR2 are MNHEY and SVGAGI. Repertoires were generated with immunoSEQ multiplex PCR, while TCRdb's copy carries only in-frame clones and drops some. The table includes roughly 180,000 clones, more than 70% detected once. The rearrangement links TRBV6-5 to TRBJ2-7; TRBD2 matches at 8 bases. The source of this sequence is a man aged 55 to 70 who had recovered from COVID-19. Material for sequencing was PBMCs or T cells enriched from blood (not recorded which). This CDR3 is CASRKERELGYEQYF. In DNA, the CDR3 is TGTGCCAGCCGGAAAGAGCGGGAGCTCGGGTACGAGCAGTACTTC.